This T cell receptor (beta chain) was found in a study of low-dose radiotherapy and immunotherapy resistance in tumors. Study as a whole: Every six weeks patients received intravenous ipilimumab 1 mg/kg, and every two weeks they received intravenous nivolumab 240 mg.

TRAV and TRBV primers primed cDNA for both TCRalpha and TCRbeta. With a constant-region primer and a V-primer adapter, TCRs were subjected to 20 PCR cycles of amplification. TCRdb passed the reads through MiXCR, listing each CDR3 protein once. This repertoire shows about 60,000 distinct CDR3 sequences, approximately 26% found once; its top ten account for about 6%. Comment on this clonotype: The conserved final phenylalanine or tryptophan is absent from the CDR3, which likely points to a read error.

Sample time point: before trial treatment. CDR1 is MDHEN and CDR2 is SYDVKM in the germline V gene. The CDR3 length is 10 residues. V was trimmed by 7 bases and J by 9 bases, leaving 10 bases between them. The genes are TRBV28 and TRBJ2-7, with D maybe TRBD2 (5 bases). This receptor was obtained from a male donor with prostate cancer. The sample here was PBMCs, taken before treatment. Written as DNA, the CDR3 is TGTGCCAGCATGGGGAGCGGGCAGTACTCC. Translated: CASMGSGQYS.